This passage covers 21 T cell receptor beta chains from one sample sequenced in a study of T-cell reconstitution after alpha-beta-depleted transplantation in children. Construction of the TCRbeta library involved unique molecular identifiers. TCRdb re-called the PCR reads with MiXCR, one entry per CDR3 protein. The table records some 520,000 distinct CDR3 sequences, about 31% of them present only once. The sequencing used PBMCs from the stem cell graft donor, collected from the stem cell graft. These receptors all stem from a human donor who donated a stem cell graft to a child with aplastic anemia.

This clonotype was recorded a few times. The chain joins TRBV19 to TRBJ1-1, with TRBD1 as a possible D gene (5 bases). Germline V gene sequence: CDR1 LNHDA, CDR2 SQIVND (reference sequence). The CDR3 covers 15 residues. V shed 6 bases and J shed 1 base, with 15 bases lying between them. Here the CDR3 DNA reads TGTGCCAGTAGAGAGGGGCGCAGGCCGAACACTGAAGCTTTCTTT. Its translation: CASREGRRPNTEAFF. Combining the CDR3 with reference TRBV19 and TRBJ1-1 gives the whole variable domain DGGITQSPKYLFRKEGQNVTLSCEQNLNHDAMYWYRQDPGQGLRLIYYSQIVNDFQKGDIAEGYSVSREKKESFPLTVTSAQKNPTAFYLCASREGRRPNTEAFFGQGTRLTVV.

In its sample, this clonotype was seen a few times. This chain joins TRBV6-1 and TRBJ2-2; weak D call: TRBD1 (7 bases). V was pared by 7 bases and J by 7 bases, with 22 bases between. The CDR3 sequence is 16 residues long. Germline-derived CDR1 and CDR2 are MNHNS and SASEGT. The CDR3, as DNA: TGTGCCAGCACCGCCTCTCAGGCAGGGGGGATCGGGGAGCTGTTTTTT. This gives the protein CASTASQAGGIGELFF.

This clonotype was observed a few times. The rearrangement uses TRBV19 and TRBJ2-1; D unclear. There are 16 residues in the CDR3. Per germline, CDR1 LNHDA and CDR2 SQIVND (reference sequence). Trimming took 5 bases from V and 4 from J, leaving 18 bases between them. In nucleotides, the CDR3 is TGTGCCAGTAGTCTCGTCGAGCCCACGAGGTACAATGAGCAGTTCTTC. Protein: CASSLVEPTRYNEQFF.

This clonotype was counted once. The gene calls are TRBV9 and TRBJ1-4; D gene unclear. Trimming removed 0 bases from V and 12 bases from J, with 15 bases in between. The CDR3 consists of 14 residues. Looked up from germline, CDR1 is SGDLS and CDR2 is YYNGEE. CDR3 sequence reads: CASSVGPGGGELFF. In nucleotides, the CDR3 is TGTGCCAGCAGCGTAGGCCCGGGAGGTGGTGAACTGTTTTTT.

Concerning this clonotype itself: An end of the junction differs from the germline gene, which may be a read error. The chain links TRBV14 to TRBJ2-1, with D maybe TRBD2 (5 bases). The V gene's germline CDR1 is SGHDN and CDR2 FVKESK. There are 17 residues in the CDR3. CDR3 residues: CTSSQHPPLGVKNEQFF. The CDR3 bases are TGTACCAGCAGCCAACATCCGCCCCTGGGAGTAAAGAATGAGCAGTTCTTC.

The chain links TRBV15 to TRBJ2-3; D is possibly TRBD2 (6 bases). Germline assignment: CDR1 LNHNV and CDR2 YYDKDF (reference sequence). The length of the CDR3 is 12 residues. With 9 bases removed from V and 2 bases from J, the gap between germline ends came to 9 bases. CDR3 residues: CATGRDTDTQYF. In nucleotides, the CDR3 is TGTGCCACTGGGCGGGACACAGATACGCAGTATTTT.

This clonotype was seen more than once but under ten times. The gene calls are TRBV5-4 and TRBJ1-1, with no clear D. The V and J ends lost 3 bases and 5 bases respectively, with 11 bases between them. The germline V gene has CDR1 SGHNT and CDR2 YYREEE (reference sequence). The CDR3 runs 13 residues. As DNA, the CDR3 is TGTGCCAGCAGCTGGAGCCCCGATACTGAAGCTTTCTTT. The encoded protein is CASSWSPDTEAFF.

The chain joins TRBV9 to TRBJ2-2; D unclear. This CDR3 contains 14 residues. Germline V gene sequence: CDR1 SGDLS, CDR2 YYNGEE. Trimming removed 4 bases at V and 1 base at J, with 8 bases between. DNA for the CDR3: TGTGCCAGCAGCCCCGAGCGGAACACCGGGGAGCTGTTTTTT. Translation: CASSPERNTGELFF.

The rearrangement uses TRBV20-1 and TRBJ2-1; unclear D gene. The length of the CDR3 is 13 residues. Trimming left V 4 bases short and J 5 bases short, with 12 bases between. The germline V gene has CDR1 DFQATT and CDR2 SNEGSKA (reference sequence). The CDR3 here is CSATIPGNNEQFF. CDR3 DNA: TGCAGTGCTACCATTCCGGGTAACAATGAGCAGTTCTTC.

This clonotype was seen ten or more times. The CDR3 sequence is CASSLVFVGAGAYEQYF. As DNA, the CDR3 is TGTGCCAGCAGCTTAGTTTTCGTGGGAGCGGGCGCCTACGAGCAGTACTTC. The chain combines TRBV7-2 with TRBJ2-7, with D perhaps TRBD2 (6 bases). The V end was cut by 1 base, the J end by 2 bases, with 18 bases between. CDR3 size: 17 residues. Per the germline V gene, CDR1 is SGHTA and CDR2 is FQGNSA.

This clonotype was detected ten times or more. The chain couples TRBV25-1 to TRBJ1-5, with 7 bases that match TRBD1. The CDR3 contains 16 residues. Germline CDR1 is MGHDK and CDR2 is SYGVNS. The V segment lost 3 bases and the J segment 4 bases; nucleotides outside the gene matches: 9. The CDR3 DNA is TGTGCCAGCAGTGACGATCGGGACAGCGATAATCAGCCCCAGCATTTT. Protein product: CASSDDRDSDNQPQHF.

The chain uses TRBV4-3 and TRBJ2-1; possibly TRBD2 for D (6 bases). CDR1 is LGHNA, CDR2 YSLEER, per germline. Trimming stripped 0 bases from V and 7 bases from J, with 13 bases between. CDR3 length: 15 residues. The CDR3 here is CASSQESGPWNEQFF. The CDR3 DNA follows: TGCGCCAGCAGCCAAGAAAGCGGGCCCTGGAATGAGCAGTTCTTC.

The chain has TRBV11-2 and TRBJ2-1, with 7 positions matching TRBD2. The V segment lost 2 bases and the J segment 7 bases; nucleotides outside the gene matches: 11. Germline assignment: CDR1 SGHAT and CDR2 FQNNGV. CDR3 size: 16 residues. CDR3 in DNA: TGTGCCAGCAGCTTATCGGGCGTAGCGGGCACAAATGAGCAGTTCTTC. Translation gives CASSLSGVAGTNEQFF.

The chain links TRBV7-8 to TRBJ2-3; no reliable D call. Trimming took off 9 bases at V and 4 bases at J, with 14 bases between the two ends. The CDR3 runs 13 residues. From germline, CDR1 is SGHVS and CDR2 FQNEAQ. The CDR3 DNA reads TGTGCCAGTTGGGCAGGTGGCGCAGATACGCAGTATTTT. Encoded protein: CASWAGGADTQYF.

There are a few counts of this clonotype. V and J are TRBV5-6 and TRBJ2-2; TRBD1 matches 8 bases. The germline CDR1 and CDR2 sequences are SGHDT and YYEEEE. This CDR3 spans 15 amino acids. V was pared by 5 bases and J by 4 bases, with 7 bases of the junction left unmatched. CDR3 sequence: CASRDGTGSTGELFF. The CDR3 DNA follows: TGTGCCAGCAGAGACGGGACAGGCAGCACCGGGGAGCTGTTTTTT. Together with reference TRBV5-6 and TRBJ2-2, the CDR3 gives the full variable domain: DAGVTQSPTHLIKTRGQQVTLRCSPKSGHDTVSWYQQALGQGPQFIFQYYEEEERQRGNFPDRFSGHQFPNYSSELNVNALLLGDSALYLCASRDGTGSTGELFFGEGSRLTVL.

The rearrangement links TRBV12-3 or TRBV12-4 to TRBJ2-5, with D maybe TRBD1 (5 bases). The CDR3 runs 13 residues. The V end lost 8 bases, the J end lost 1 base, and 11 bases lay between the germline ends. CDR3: CASATGGQETQYF. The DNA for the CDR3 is TGTGCCAGCGCTACAGGCGGCCAAGAGACCCAGTACTTC.

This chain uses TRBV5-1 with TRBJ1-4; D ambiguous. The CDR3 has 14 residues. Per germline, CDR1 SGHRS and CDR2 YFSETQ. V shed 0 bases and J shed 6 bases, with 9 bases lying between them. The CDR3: CASSLDWADEKLFF. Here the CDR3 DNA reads TGCGCCAGCAGCTTGGATTGGGCAGATGAAAAACTGTTTTTT. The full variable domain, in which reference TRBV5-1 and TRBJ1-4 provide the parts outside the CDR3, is KAGVTQTPRYLIKTRGQQVTLSCSPISGHRSVSWYQQTPGQGLQFLFEYFSETQRNKGNFPGRFSGRQFSNSRSEMNVSTLELGDSALYLCASSLDWADEKLFFGSGTQLSVL.

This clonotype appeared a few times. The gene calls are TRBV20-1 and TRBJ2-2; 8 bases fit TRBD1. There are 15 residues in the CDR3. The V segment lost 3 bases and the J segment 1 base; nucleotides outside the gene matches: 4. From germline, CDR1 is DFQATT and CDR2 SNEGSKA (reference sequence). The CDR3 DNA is TGCAGTGCTAGTTTCGGGACAGGGAACACCGGGGAGCTGTTTTTT. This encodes CSASFGTGNTGELFF.

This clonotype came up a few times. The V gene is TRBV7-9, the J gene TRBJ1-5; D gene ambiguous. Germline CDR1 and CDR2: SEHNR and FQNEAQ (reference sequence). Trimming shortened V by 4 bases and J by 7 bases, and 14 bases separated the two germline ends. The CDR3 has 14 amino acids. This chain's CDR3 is CASSSGGVGQPQHF. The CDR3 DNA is TGTGCCAGCAGCTCGGGTGGGGTAGGGCAGCCCCAGCATTTT.

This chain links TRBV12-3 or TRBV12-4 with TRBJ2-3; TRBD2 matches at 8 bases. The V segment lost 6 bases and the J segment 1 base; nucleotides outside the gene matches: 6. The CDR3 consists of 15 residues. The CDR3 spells CASRPRREGTDTQYF. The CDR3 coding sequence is TGTGCCAGCAGACCTCGGCGGGAGGGCACAGATACGCAGTATTTT.

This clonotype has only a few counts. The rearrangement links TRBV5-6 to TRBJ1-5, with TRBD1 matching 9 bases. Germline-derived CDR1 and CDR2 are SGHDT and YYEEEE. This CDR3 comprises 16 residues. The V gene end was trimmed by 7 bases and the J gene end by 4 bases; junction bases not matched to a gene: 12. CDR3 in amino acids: CASSPGQGRRNQPQHF. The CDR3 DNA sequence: TGTGCCAGCTCCCCGGGACAGGGACGGCGGAATCAGCCCCAGCATTTT. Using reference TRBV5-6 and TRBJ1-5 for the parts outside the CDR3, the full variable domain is DAGVTQSPTHLIKTRGQQVTLRCSPKSGHDTVSWYQQALGQGPQFIFQYYEEEERQRGNFPDRFSGHQFPNYSSELNVNALLLGDSALYLCASSPGQGRRNQPQHFGDGTRLSIL.